This TCR beta chain is drawn from a study of control samples from healthy donors and cancer patients. This CDR3 has 12 residues. V shed 9 bases and J shed 0 bases, with 9 bases lying between them. Germline CDR1 is MDHEN and CDR2 is SYDVKM. Assay: immunoSEQ multiplex PCR; the TCRdb copy retains only in-frame clones and omits some. Altogether roughly 88,000 clones are present, around four fifths being singletons, with the ten largest covering approximately 20%. This clone occurred once. Sequenced input: blood. V and J are TRBV28 and TRBJ2-7; D remains ambiguous. This TCR derives from a man in his thirties or forties in good health. The CDR3 region has the DNA TGTGCCAGTTCCGGGCCCTCCTACGAGCAGTACTTC. Its translation: CASSGPSYEQYF.